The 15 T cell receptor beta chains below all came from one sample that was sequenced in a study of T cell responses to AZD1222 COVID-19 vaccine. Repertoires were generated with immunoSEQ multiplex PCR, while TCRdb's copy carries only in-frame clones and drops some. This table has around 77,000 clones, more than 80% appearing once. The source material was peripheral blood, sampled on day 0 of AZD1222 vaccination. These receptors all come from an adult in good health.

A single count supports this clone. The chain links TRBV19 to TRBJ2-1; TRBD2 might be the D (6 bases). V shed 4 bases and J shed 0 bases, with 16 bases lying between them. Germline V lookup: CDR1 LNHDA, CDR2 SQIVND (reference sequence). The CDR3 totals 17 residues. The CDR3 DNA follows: TGTGCCAGTAGTAACAGTTTCGGGGGAAGCTCCTACAATGAGCAGTTCTTC. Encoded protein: CASSNSFGGSSYNEQFF.

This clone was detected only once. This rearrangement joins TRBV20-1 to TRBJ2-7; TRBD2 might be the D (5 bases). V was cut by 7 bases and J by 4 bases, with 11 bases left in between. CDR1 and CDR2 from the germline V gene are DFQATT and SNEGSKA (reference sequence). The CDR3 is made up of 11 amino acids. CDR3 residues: CSVRGGYEQYF. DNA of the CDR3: TGCAGTGTCCGTGGCGGGTACGAGCAGTACTTC.

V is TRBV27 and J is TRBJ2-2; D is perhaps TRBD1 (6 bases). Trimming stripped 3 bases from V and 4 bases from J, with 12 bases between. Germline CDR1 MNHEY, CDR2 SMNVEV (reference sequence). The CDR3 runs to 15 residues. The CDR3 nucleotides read TGTGCCAGCAGTTTGAAGACAGGAGGCACCGGGGAGCTGTTTTTT. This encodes CASSLKTGGTGELFF.

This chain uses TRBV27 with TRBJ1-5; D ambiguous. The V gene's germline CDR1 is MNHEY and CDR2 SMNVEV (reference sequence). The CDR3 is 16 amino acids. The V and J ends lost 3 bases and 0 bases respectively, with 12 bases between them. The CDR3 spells CASSLLSWGSNQPQHF. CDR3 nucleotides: TGTGCCAGCAGTTTGCTTTCCTGGGGTAGCAATCAGCCCCAGCATTTT.

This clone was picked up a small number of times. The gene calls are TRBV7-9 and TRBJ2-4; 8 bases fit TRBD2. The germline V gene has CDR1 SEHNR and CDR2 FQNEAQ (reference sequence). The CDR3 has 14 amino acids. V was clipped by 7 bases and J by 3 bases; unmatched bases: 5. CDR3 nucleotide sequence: TGTGCCAGCACCGGCGGGACTAGCAAAAACATTCAGTACTTC. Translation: CASTGGTSKNIQYF.

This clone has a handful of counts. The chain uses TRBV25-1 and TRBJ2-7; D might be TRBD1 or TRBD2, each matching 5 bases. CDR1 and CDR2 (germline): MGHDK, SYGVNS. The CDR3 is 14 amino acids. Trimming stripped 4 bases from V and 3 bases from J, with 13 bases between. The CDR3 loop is CASSGIWDGYEQYF. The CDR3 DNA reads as TGTGCCAGCAGTGGGATCTGGGACGGCTACGAGCAGTACTTC.

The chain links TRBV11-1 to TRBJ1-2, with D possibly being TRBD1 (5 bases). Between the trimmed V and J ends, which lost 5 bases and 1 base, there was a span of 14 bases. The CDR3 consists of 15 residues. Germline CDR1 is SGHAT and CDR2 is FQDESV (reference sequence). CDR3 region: CASSRKGSGNYGYTF. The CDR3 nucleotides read TGTGCCAGCAGCCGAAAGGGGAGCGGTAACTATGGCTACACCTTC.

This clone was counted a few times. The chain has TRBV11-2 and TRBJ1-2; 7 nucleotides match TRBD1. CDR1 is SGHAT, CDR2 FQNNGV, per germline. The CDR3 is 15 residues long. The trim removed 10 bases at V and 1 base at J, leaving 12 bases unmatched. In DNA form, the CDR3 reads TGTGCCATTTCGGACAGGAAGCATTATAACTATGGCTACACCTTC. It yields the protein CAISDRKHYNYGYTF.

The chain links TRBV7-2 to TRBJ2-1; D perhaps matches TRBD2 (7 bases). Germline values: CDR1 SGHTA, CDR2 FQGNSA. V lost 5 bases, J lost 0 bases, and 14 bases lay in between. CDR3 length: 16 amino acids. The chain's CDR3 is CASSRRGGSSYNEQFF. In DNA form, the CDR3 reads TGTGCCAGCAGCAGGAGGGGGGGCAGCTCCTACAATGAGCAGTTCTTC.

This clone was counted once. The CDR3 sequence: CASSRGGGASNEKLFF. CDR3 nucleotides: TGTGCCAGCAGCCGAGGGGGGGGCGCTTCTAATGAAAAACTGTTTTTT. This chain uses TRBV7-8 with TRBJ1-4, with a possible D match to TRBD1 (6 bases). Deletions cut 5 bases from V and 3 bases from J, with 16 bases between. CDR3 length: 16 residues. Germline V gene sequence: CDR1 SGHVS, CDR2 FQNEAQ.

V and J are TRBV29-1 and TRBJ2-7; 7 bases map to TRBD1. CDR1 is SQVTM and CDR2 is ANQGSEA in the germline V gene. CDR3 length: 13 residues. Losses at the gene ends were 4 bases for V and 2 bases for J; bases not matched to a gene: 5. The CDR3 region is CSVVAGGTYEQYF. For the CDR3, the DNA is TGCAGCGTTGTGGCAGGGGGAACCTACGAGCAGTACTTC.

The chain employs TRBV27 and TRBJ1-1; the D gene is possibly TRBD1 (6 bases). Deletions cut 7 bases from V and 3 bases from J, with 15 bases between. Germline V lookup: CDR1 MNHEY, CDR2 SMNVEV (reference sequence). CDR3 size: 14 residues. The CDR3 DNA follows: TGTGCCAGCAAGGACAGCTTTTATCACACTGAAGCTTTCTTT. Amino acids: CASKDSFYHTEAFF.

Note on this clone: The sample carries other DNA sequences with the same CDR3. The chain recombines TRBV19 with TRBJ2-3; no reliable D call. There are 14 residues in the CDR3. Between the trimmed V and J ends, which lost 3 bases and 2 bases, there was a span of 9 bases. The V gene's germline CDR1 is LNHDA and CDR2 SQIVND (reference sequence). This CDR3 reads CASSIAGYTDTQYF. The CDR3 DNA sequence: TGTGCCAGTAGTATTGCAGGATACACAGATACGCAGTATTTT.

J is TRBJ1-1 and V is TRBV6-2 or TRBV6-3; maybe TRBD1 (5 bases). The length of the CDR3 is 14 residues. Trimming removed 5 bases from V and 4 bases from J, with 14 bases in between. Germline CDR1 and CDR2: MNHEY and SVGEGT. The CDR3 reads CASSPEGGGTEAFF. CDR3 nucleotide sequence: TGTGCCAGCAGTCCAGAGGGCGGGGGCACTGAAGCTTTCTTT.

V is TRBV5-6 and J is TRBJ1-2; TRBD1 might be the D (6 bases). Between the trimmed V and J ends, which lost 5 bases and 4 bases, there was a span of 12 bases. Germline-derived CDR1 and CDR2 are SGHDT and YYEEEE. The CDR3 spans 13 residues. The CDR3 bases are TGTGCCAGCAGACCAACAGGGTCCTATGGCTACACCTTC. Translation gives CASRPTGSYGYTF.